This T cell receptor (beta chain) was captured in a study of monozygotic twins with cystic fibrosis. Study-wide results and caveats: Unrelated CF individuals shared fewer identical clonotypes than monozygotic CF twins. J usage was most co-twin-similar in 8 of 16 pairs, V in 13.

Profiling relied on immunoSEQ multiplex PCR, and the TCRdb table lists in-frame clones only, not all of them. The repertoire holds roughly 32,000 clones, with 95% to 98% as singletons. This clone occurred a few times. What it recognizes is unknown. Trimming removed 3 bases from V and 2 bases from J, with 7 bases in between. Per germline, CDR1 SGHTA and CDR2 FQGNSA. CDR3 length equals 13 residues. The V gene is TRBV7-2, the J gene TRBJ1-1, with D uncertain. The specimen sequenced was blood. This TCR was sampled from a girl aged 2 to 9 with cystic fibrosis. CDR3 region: CASSFSENTEAFF. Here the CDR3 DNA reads TGTGCCAGCAGCTTTTCGGAAAACACTGAAGCTTTCTTT.